The rows below give T cell receptor beta chains drawn from one sample of a study of CD4 T cells in relation to SARS-CoV-2 and coronaviruses. Clones were sequenced by immunoSEQ multiplex PCR, and TCRdb holds only the in-frame ones, with some missing. The table has over 15,000 clones, 82% seen once. These receptors are not linked to any known antigen. The sample taken for sequencing was CD4+ T cells from PBMCs, cultured in vitro. The source of these receptors is a human donor in good health. Each CDR3 is given with its conserved first and last residue. A D gene is named only where the DNA matches it firmly. Clone size is stated in some rows and not others, as once, few, many or a class when expanded.

CDR3	DNA	J	V	size	D
CSAERPDGYTF	TGCAGCGCAGAACGGCCAGATGGCTACACCTTC	TRBJ1-2	TRBV29-1	.	.
CAIRARSGEPQHF	TGTGCCATCAGGGCCCGAAGTGGTGAGCCCCAGCATTTT	TRBJ1-5	TRBV10-3	.	.
CASSPGLAGEAGELFF	TGTGCCAGCAGCCCGGGACTAGCGGGAGAAGCCGGGGAGCTGTTTTTT	TRBJ2-2	TRBV3-1/TRBV3-2	.	TRBD2
CASSITGNRGPLYEQYF	TGTGCCAGTAGTATAACGGGGAACAGGGGACCCCTCTACGAGCAGTACTTC	TRBJ2-7	TRBV19	.	TRBD1
CASRAPAQSYNEQFF	TGTGCCAGCAGAGCGCCGGCGCAGTCATACAATGAGCAGTTCTTC	TRBJ2-1	TRBV6-5	.	.
CASSRSGNQPQHF	TGTGCCAGCAGTAGGAGTGGCAATCAGCCCCAGCATTTT	TRBJ1-5	TRBV6-5	once	.
CSVPGREGTNYGYTF	TGCAGCGTCCCAGGCCGAGAAGGGACCAACTATGGCTACACCTTC	TRBJ1-2	TRBV29-1	.	.
CASRKAGTGASRRTEAFF	TGTGCCAGCAGGAAAGCCGGGACAGGGGCATCCAGAAGGACTGAAGCTTTCTTT	TRBJ1-1	TRBV11-2	.	TRBD1
CASRRGANTGELFF	TGTGCCAGCAGGCGGGGAGCGAACACCGGGGAGCTGTTTTTT	TRBJ2-2	TRBV2	.	.
CASSLVGSGTLANEQFF	TGTGCCAGCAGCTTAGTAGGTAGTGGGACTTTAGCGAATGAGCAGTTCTTC	TRBJ2-1	TRBV7-2	few	.
CASSLARMGATNEKLFF	TGCGCCAGCAGCTTGGCCCGGATGGGTGCAACTAATGAAAAACTGTTTTTT	TRBJ1-4	TRBV5-1	.	.
CASSIWGDNQPQHF	TGTGCCAGTAGTATATGGGGGGATAATCAGCCCCAGCATTTT	TRBJ1-5	TRBV19	.	.
CASGSREGQPQHF	TGTGCCAGTGGGAGCAGGGAGGGTCAGCCCCAGCATTTT	TRBJ1-5	TRBV19	few	.
CTSSQDSRGNGSITF	TGCACCAGCAGCCAAGATAGCAGGGGTAATGGGTCCATCACCTTC	TRBJ1-2	TRBV1	few	.
CANNPGPGRQAKNIQYF	TGCGCCAACAACCCCGGACCGGGACGACAAGCCAAAAACATTCAGTACTTC	TRBJ2-4	TRBV5-1	once	.
CASSSGARQETQYF	TGTGCCAGCAGTTCCGGGGCACGCCAAGAGACCCAGTACTTC	TRBJ2-5	TRBV27	.	.
CASSEALEFQPQHF	TGTGCCAGCAGTGAAGCCCTGGAGTTTCAGCCCCAGCATTTT	TRBJ1-5	TRBV6-1	.	.
CASSQAGGPYNEQFF	TGTGCCAGCAGCCAAGCCGGGGGACCCTACAATGAGCAGTTCTTC	TRBJ2-1	TRBV3-1/TRBV3-2	.	.
CASSYRTGAPPVSNQPQHF	TGTGCCAGCAGCTACCGGACAGGGGCGCCCCCCGTTAGCAATCAGCCCCAGCATTTT	TRBJ1-5	TRBV12-1	.	.
CASRDRVGEKLFF	TGTGCCAGTCGGGACAGGGTTGGTGAAAAACTGTTTTTT	TRBJ1-4	TRBV6-5	.	TRBD1
CASSARGRTVNSPLHF	TGTGCCAGCAGCGCACGGGGTCGGACAGTAAATTCACCCCTCCACTTT	TRBJ1-6	TRBV7-2	.	.
CASSPGQGRGTGELFF	TGTGCCAGCAGCCCTGGACAGGGGAGAGGCACCGGGGAGCTGTTTTTT	TRBJ2-2	TRBV11-2	few	TRBD1